The 19 T cell receptor beta chains presented below share a single source sample, sequenced in a study of OX40 agonist ivuxolimab in advanced cancers. Profiled with immunoSEQ multiplex PCR; TCRdb holds only in-frame clones, not every one. The sample includes about 35,000 clones, approximately 84% of them seen just once. This specimen consisted of CD4+ or CD8+ T cells sorted from blood, obtained in a trial of the OX40 agonist ivuxolimab. Receptor source: an adult with an advanced solid tumor such as melanoma, head and neck, liver or kidney cancer.

The genes are TRBV5-6 and TRBJ2-2; D is uncertain. Trimming shortened V by 5 bases and J by 5 bases, and 7 bases separated the two germline ends. The CDR3 length is 12 residues. Germline lookup yields CDR1 SGHDT and CDR2 YYEEEE. Here the CDR3 DNA reads TGTGCCAGCAGTGACGGGACCGGGGAGCTGTTTTTT. Protein product: CASSDGTGELFF.

This sequence joins TRBV10-3 and TRBJ2-1, with TRBD1 matching over 8 bases. V was pared by 3 bases and J by 9 bases, with 10 bases of the junction left unmatched. CDR3 length: 15 residues. Germline V gives CDR1 ENHRY, CDR2 SYGVKD. The CDR3 here is CAISDHGTGMGEQFF. DNA of the CDR3: TGTGCCATCAGTGACCACGGGACAGGTATGGGTGAGCAGTTCTTC.

This clone has just a few counts. Written as DNA, the CDR3 is TGTGCCAGCAGCTCGACAGGGTTGGGGCAGCCCCAGCATTTT. Its translation: CASSSTGLGQPQHF. This sequence joins TRBV5-6 and TRBJ1-5; 7 nucleotides match TRBD1. The V gene's germline CDR1 is SGHDT and CDR2 YYEEEE. This CDR3 is built from 14 residues. V was pared by 3 bases and J by 7 bases, with 7 bases of the junction left unmatched.

V usage is TRBV11-3 and J usage is TRBJ2-5; 16 bases match TRBD2. CDR1 is SGHNT, CDR2 YENEEA, per germline. V was clipped by 5 bases and J by 4 bases; unmatched bases: 7. This CDR3 is built from 17 residues. This chain's CDR3 is CASSPGTSGGAGETQYF. The CDR3 DNA reads TGTGCCAGCAGCCCCGGGACTAGCGGGGGGGCCGGAGAGACCCAGTACTTC.

V usage is TRBV29-1 and J usage is TRBJ2-2; 7 positions agree with TRBD2. The CDR3 spans 14 residues. The V gene end was trimmed by 3 bases and the J gene end by 7 bases; junction bases not matched to a gene: 8. Germline V CDR1 and CDR2: SQVTM, ANQGSEA. The DNA of the CDR3 is TGCAGCGTTGATGGGGCAGGGAGGGTCGGGGAGCTGTTTTTT. Amino acids: CSVDGAGRVGELFF.

This clone was seen only a few times. The chain carries TRBV6-1 and TRBJ2-7, with 7 bases matching TRBD1. CDR3 length equals 13 residues. In germline, CDR1 is MNHNS, CDR2 SASEGT. With 6 bases clipped from V and 4 bases from J, the junction kept 6 bases outside the gene matches. The CDR3 is CASRAGGLYEQYF. The CDR3 DNA is TGTGCCAGCAGGGCAGGGGGATTATACGAGCAGTACTTC.

The chain links TRBV5-6 to TRBJ1-1; D gene unclear. Germline CDR1 and CDR2: SGHDT and YYEEEE. This CDR3 region has 12 residues. V was pared by 2 bases and J by 11 bases, with 13 bases between. CDR3: CASSFGLTGAFF. The CDR3, as DNA: TGTGCCAGCAGCTTTGGACTGACGGGGGCTTTCTTT.

The chain couples TRBV11-3 to TRBJ2-7, with 9 bases matching TRBD2. Per germline, CDR1 SGHNT and CDR2 YENEEA. The length of the CDR3 is 15 residues. With 0 bases clipped from V and 4 bases from J, the junction kept 4 bases outside the gene matches. The chain's CDR3 is CASSLDRLAGYEQYF. CDR3 nucleotides: TGTGCCAGCAGCTTAGATCGGCTAGCGGGATACGAGCAGTACTTC.

The rearrangement joins TRBV5-6 to TRBJ2-2; D remains unclear. CDR1 SGHDT and CDR2 YYEEEE come from the germline V gene. The CDR3 runs to 13 residues. The germline V and J ends were trimmed by 4 bases and 7 bases, with 11 bases remaining between them. In nucleotides, the CDR3 is TGTGCCAGCAGCGCCAGGATGGTCGGGGAGCTGTTTTTT. Encoded protein: CASSARMVGELFF.

The V gene is TRBV5-1, the J gene TRBJ2-7; TRBD2 matches at 12 bases. The CDR3 sequence is 16 residues long. Trimming at V came to 1 base and at J to 3 bases, leaving 5 bases not matched to a gene. Germline loops: CDR1 SGHRS, CDR2 YFSETQ. The CDR3 region is CASSLTSGGILYEQYF. In DNA form, the CDR3 reads TGCGCCAGCAGCTTGACTAGCGGGGGGATCCTCTACGAGCAGTACTTC.

The gene calls are TRBV10-3 and TRBJ1-1; 8 nucleotides agree with TRBD1. The CDR3 totals 15 residues. The V gene end was trimmed by 7 bases and the J gene end by 0 bases; junction bases not matched to a gene: 7. Germline-derived CDR1 and CDR2 are ENHRY and SYGVKD. CDR3 amino acids: CAIMAGGEVNTEAFF. CDR3 coding DNA: TGTGCCATCATGGCAGGGGGCGAGGTGAACACTGAAGCTTTCTTT.

This chain uses TRBV19 with TRBJ1-5, with a weak D call TRBD1 (6 bases). This CDR3 contains 15 residues. Germline V lookup: CDR1 LNHDA, CDR2 SQIVND (reference sequence). V was pared by 6 bases and J by 1 base, with 13 bases between. The CDR3 spells CASSPTGTSNQPQHF. The CDR3 bases are TGTGCCAGTAGCCCGACAGGCACCAGCAATCAGCCCCAGCATTTT. Full variable domain (missing parts from reference TRBV19 and TRBJ1-5): DGGITQSPKYLFRKEGQNVTLSCEQNLNHDAMYWYRQDPGQGLRLIYYSQIVNDFQKGDIAEGYSVSREKKESFPLTVTSAQKNPTAFYLCASSPTGTSNQPQHFGDGTRLSIL.

This chain joins TRBV5-1 and TRBJ2-3; 16 bases line up with TRBD2. Germline-derived CDR1 and CDR2 are SGHRS and YFSETQ. Trimming at V came to 4 bases and at J to 4 bases, leaving 6 bases not matched to a gene. CDR3 size: 17 residues. The CDR3 region is CASSGGTSGRGADTQYF. CDR3 DNA: TGCGCCAGCAGCGGAGGGACTAGCGGGAGGGGGGCAGATACGCAGTATTTT. Full variable domain (remainder filled in from reference TRBV5-1 and TRBJ2-3): KAGVTQTPRYLIKTRGQQVTLSCSPISGHRSVSWYQQTPGQGLQFLFEYFSETQRNKGNFPGRFSGRQFSNSRSEMNVSTLELGDSALYLCASSGGTSGRGADTQYFGPGTRLTVL.

This clone occurred once. J is TRBJ1-5 and V is TRBV6-1, with a weak D call TRBD1 (6 bases). The CDR3 contains 15 residues. Between the trimmed V and J ends, which lost 4 bases and 3 bases, there was a span of 13 bases. From germline, CDR1 is MNHNS and CDR2 SASEGT. CDR3 residues: CASSVSGVLNQPQHF. CDR3 DNA sequence: TGTGCCAGCAGTGTTTCAGGGGTTCTCAATCAGCCCCAGCATTTT.

The CDR3: CASSLLDRGLSETQYF. CDR3 nucleotides: TGTGCCAGCAGCCTTCTGGACAGGGGGCTTTCGGAGACCCAGTACTTC. This chain links TRBV7-9 with TRBJ2-5; 11 nucleotides agree with TRBD1. This CDR3 comprises 16 residues. Germline CDR1 is SEHNR and CDR2 is FQNEAQ (reference sequence). The V and J ends lost 5 bases and 5 bases, in that order; junction bases with no gene match: 10.

This clone was seen a handful of times. This chain links TRBV28 with TRBJ1-1; D unresolved. Germline CDR1 is MDHEN and CDR2 is SYDVKM. V dropped 7 bases and J dropped 1 base, with 13 bases sitting between them. The CDR3 is 14 residues long. In DNA, the CDR3 is TGTGCCAGCATTGGCTTCCCGAAGAACACTGAAGCTTTCTTT. Amino acid sequence: CASIGFPKNTEAFF.

This clone came up a few times. The chain has TRBV6-5 and TRBJ1-1; D might be TRBD1 (6 bases). Trimming took off 7 bases at V and 3 bases at J, with 12 bases between the two ends. Germline V gene lookup returns CDR1 MNHEY and CDR2 SVGAGI. This CDR3 has 13 residues. The CDR3 nucleotides are TGTGCCAGCACCGACCACAGGGACACTGAAGCTTTCTTT. Protein sequence: CASTDHRDTEAFF.

V is TRBV9 and J is TRBJ2-1; D assignment may be TRBD1 or TRBD2 (5 bases each). This CDR3 has 15 amino acids. The V gene lost 1 base and the J gene lost 5 bases, with 13 bases spanning the gap. Germline V gene data show CDR1 as SGDLS and CDR2 as YYNGEE. The CDR3 bases are TGTGCCAGCAGCGTATGGGTGGGGGTAAACAATGAGCAGTTCTTC. Its translation is CASSVWVGVNNEQFF.

The V gene is TRBV6-5, the J gene TRBJ2-5; D may be TRBD1 (5 bases). Germline V gives CDR1 MNHEY, CDR2 SVGAGI. Trimming removed 2 bases at V and 5 bases at J, with 9 bases between. The CDR3 is made up of 13 amino acids. CDR3 loop: CASSYKGWETQYF. CDR3 DNA sequence: TGTGCCAGCAGTTACAAGGGGTGGGAGACCCAGTACTTC.